The 13 T cell receptor beta chains given below trace back to one sample, sequenced in a study of blood T cell repertoires in COVID-19. The assay was immunoSEQ multiplex PCR, and TCRdb's table has in-frame clones only and misses some. Of some 300,000 clones in the sample, approximately 89% were seen once. Sequencing used peripheral blood. These receptor sequences come from a woman aged 25-40 years who had recovered from COVID-19.

The chain has TRBV7-9 and TRBJ1-2; D remains ambiguous. The ends were cut back, 4 bases at V and 0 bases at J, with 9 bases in the middle. The CDR3 sequence is 14 residues long. Looked up from germline, CDR1 is SEHNR and CDR2 is FQNEAQ (reference sequence). This CDR3 reads CASSSLLANYGYTF. The CDR3 DNA follows: TGTGCCAGCAGCTCCCTTTTAGCTAACTATGGCTACACCTTC.

The chain links TRBV5-1 to TRBJ2-3; 10 positions match TRBD2. Germline values: CDR1 SGHRS, CDR2 YFSETQ. Trimming removed 3 bases from V and 1 base from J; junction bases left unmatched: 2. This CDR3 has 15 amino acids. CDR3 in DNA: TGCGCCAGCAGCTCCGGACTAGCGGGCACAGATACGCAGTATTTT. Translated: CASSSGLAGTDTQYF.

The chain recombines TRBV28 with TRBJ1-5; TRBD1 might be the D (5 bases). The CDR3 totals 17 residues. Germline assignment: CDR1 MDHEN and CDR2 SYDVKM. V was cut by 8 bases and J by 7 bases, with 27 bases left in between. CDR3 DNA: TGTGCCAGCTCCCCCCAGGTCCTCAGGGCCCATCACCAGCCCCAGCATTTT. Amino acid sequence: CASSPQVLRAHHQPQHF.

The chain combines TRBV5-1 with TRBJ2-7, with 8 nucleotides matching TRBD2. With V trimmed by 0 bases and J by 5 bases, 10 bases remained unmatched. The CDR3 consists of 16 residues. Germline CDR1 reads SGHRS; CDR2 reads YFSETQ. In nucleotides, the CDR3 is TGCGCCAGCAGCTTGGGGTCGACTAGCGCCAACCACGAGCAGTACTTC. Residues: CASSLGSTSANHEQYF.

The rearrangement joins TRBV30 to TRBJ2-7; no definite D call. The CDR3 runs to 12 residues. CDR1 GTSNPN and CDR2 SVGIG come from the germline V gene (reference sequence). Trimming pared 4 bases from V and 1 base from J, leaving 8 bases between. CDR3 sequence reads: CAWKSESYEQYF. CDR3 DNA: TGTGCCTGGAAATCAGAATCCTACGAGCAGTACTTC.

A word on this clone: Other DNA variants within this sample encode the same CDR3. The CDR3: CASSPESYEQYF. The CDR3 DNA follows: TGTGCCAGCTCCCCAGAGTCCTACGAGCAGTACTTC. This rearrangement joins TRBV18 to TRBJ2-7, with D hard to call. Germline CDR1 is KGHSH and CDR2 is LQKENI. V gave up 6 bases and J gave up 1 base, with 7 bases separating them. This CDR3 has 12 residues.

This CDR3 is CASSYGPDQPQHF. In nucleotides, the CDR3 is TGTGCCAGCAGTTACGGTCCGGATCAGCCCCAGCATTTT. The rearrangement uses TRBV6-6 and TRBJ1-5; D is unclear. V lost 2 bases and J lost 5, with 7 bases in between. The CDR3 consists of 13 residues. CDR1 and CDR2 from the germline V gene are MNHNY and SVGAGI (reference sequence).

The chain combines TRBV2 with TRBJ1-1; TRBD1 might be the D (6 bases). CDR1 SNHLY and CDR2 FYNNEI come from the germline V gene. Trimming took 7 bases from V and 0 from J, leaving 12 bases between them. This CDR3 spans 14 amino acids. Written as DNA, the CDR3 is TGTGCCAGCATAGGGGGTGAGATGAACACTGAAGCTTTCTTT. Protein product: CASIGGEMNTEAFF.

This rearrangement joins TRBV7-6 to TRBJ2-3, with TRBD2 as a possible D gene (7 bases). The CDR3 is 12 amino acids. In germline, CDR1 is SGHVS, CDR2 FNYEAQ. The V and J ends lost 4 bases and 9 bases respectively, with 11 bases between them. This CDR3 reads CASSSGGLTQYF. The CDR3 nucleotides read TGTGCCAGCAGCTCGGGGGGCCTCACGCAGTATTTT.

The chain employs TRBV7-8 and TRBJ2-1; 12 nucleotides line up with TRBD2. Trimming cost V 1 base and J 3 bases; bases outside gene matches: 7. Germline lookup yields CDR1 SGHVS and CDR2 FQNEAQ. The CDR3 sequence is 18 residues long. The CDR3 is CASSLGHLAGGLYNEQFF. For the CDR3, the DNA is TGTGCCAGCAGCTTAGGCCATCTAGCGGGGGGGCTCTACAATGAGCAGTTCTTC. Variable domain in full (rest from reference TRBV7-8 and TRBJ2-1): GAGVSQSPRYKVAKRGQDVALRCDPISGHVSLFWYQQALGQGPEFLTYFQNEAQLDKSGLPSDRFFAERPEGSVSTLKIQRTQQEDSAVYLCASSLGHLAGGLYNEQFFGPGTRLTVL.

This clone was counted many times. V gene TRBV10-3 combines with J gene TRBJ1-1; 11 positions match TRBD1. Trimming at V came to 2 bases and at J to 4 bases, leaving 3 bases not matched to a gene. Germline CDR1 and CDR2: ENHRY and SYGVKD. The CDR3 extends over 15 amino acids. This CDR3 reads CAISEVGTGGTEAFF. CDR3 coding DNA: TGTGCCATCAGTGAGGTAGGGACAGGGGGCACTGAAGCTTTCTTT.

This clone was picked up one time. The chain couples TRBV5-1 to TRBJ1-3; D is unclear. Germline-derived CDR1 and CDR2 are SGHRS and YFSETQ. This CDR3 has 16 residues. Trimming shortened V by 2 bases and J by 0 bases, and 12 bases separated the two germline ends. CDR3 sequence (DNA): TGCGCCAGCAGCTTTTCCCCGCGAAGCTCTGGAAACACCATATATTTT. Amino acids: CASSFSPRSSGNTIYF.

The genes are TRBV21-1 and TRBJ2-2; the D call of TRBD2 is as the table states it, not checked on the DNA. TRBV21-1 is listed as a pseudogene. The CDR3 sequence is 19 residues long. The chain's CDR3 is CASSKRVAGAPLNTGELFF. Here the CDR3 DNA reads TGTGCCAGCAGCAAACGCGTAGCGGGGGCCCCCTTAAACACCGGGGAGCTGTTTTTT.